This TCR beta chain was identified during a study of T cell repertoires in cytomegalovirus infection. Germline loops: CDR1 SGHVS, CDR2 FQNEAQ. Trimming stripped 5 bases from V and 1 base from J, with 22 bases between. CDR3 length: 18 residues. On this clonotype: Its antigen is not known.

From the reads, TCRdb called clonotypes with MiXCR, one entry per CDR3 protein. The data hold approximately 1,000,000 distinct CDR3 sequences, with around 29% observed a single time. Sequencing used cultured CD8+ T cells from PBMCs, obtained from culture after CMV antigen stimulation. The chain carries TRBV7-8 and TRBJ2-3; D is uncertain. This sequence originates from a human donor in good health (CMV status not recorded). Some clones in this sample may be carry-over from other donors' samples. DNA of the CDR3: TGTGCCAGCAGCCCCCCAAGAACTGGGGTGGAAGGCACAGATACGCAGTATTTT. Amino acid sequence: CASSPPRTGVEGTDTQYF.